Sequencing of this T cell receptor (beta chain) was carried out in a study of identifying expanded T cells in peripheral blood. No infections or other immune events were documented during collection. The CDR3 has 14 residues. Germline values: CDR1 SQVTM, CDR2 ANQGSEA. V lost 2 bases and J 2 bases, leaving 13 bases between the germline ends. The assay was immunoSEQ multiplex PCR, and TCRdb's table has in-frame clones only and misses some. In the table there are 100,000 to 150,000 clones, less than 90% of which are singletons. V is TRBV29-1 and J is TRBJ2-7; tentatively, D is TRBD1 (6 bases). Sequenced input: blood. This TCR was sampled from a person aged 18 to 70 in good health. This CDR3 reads CSVEIQGRPYEQYF. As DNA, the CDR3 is TGCAGCGTTGAAATTCAGGGGCGCCCCTACGAGCAGTACTTC.